This T cell receptor (beta chain) was recorded in a study of blood T cells in healthy people across ages. Sample-barcoded 5' priming and a J-beta primer mix drove a second PCR of about 7 to 12 cycles. Each CDR3 protein is one row after TCRdb ran MiXCR on the 5' RACE reads. The sample records more than 900,000 distinct CDR3 sequences, roughly a quarter being singletons. V was cut by 0 bases and J by 4 bases, with 9 bases left in between. The CDR3 runs 14 residues. In germline, CDR1 is SQVTM, CDR2 ANQGSEA. The sample also formed part of further work on T cells of mothers and their children.

This chain uses TRBV29-1 with TRBJ2-2; D not resolved. The sequence derives from a girl aged 2-10 years in good health. Sequenced input: blood. DNA for the CDR3: TGCAGCGTTGAAGAGGGGAAAGGCACCGGGGAGCTGTTTTTT. Amino acids: CSVEEGKGTGELFF.